The entry below gives a single T cell receptor (beta chain) sequence along with its context. The identical CDR3 is also encoded by other nucleotide sequences in the sample. The data are from a study of blood T cell repertoires in COVID-19. About the study: T cells, B-cell-depleted T cells, or PBMCs provided the cDNA or gDNA that served as material.

V trimming: 5 bases; J trimming: 3 bases; junction bases outside the gene matches: 1. The CDR3 totals 12 residues. Germline-derived CDR1 and CDR2 are GTSNPN and SVGIG (reference sequence). Assay: immunoSEQ multiplex PCR; the TCRdb copy retains only in-frame clones and omits some. The table includes approximately 220,000 clones, around nine tenths detected once. Sequenced material: PBMCs or T cells enriched from blood (not recorded which). The genes are TRBV30 and TRBJ2-3, with 8 nucleotides matching TRBD1. This receptor was taken from a woman between 25 and 40 years old with acute COVID-19. This CDR3 is CAWGQGTDTQYF. Here the CDR3 DNA reads TGTGCCTGGGGACAGGGAACAGATACGCAGTATTTT.